One sample yielded the 22 T cell receptor beta chains listed below, sequenced in a study of blood T cell repertoires in COVID-19. Data came from immunoSEQ multiplex PCR; TCRdb stores just in-frame clones and leaves some out. The table records roughly 70,000 clones, around 79% of them present only once. The sequencing input was peripheral blood. The receptors originated from a man aged 55 to 70 with acute or convalescent COVID-19.

The chain carries TRBV21-1 and TRBJ2-5; the D call in the table, TRBD2, was not verified against the DNA. TRBV21-1 is labeled a pseudogene. The CDR3 has 16 amino acids. CDR3 bases: TGTGCCAGCAGCAAATTAGCAGGGAGGGCCGGGGAGACCCAGTACTTC. Translating gives CASSKLAGRAGETQYF.

The V call is TRBV5-1, the J call TRBJ2-1, with D maybe TRBD1 (6 bases). The V end was cut by 1 base, the J end by 0 bases, with 8 bases between. The CDR3 totals 15 residues. The germline CDR1 and CDR2 sequences are SGHRS and YFSETQ. CDR3: CASSLTGTSYNEQFF. CDR3 bases: TGCGCCAGCAGCTTGACAGGGACCTCCTACAATGAGCAGTTCTTC.

On this clone: An end of the junction does not agree with germline; a read error may underlie this. The rearrangement joins TRBV3-1 (or the pseudogene TRBV3-2) to TRBJ1-3; TRBD1 agrees at 9 bases. Germline values: CDR1 LGHDT, CDR2 YNNKEL (reference sequence). This CDR3 is built from 14 residues. The CDR3 loop is CATSDRGNGNTIYF. For the CDR3, the DNA is TGTGCCACCAGCGACAGGGGGAATGGAAACACCATATATTTT.

This sequence joins TRBV7-6 and TRBJ2-5; possible D gene TRBD2, 5 bases. The CDR3 loop spans 15 amino acids. Germline-derived CDR1 and CDR2 are SGHVS and FNYEAQ. The V end was cut by 4 bases, the J end by 1 base, with 13 bases between. The CDR3 DNA reads TGTGCCAGCAGCTACTTAGGCGGGCTCCAAGAGACCCAGTACTTC. Translating it yields CASSYLGGLQETQYF. Supplemented by reference TRBV7-6 and TRBJ2-5, the full variable domain reads GAGVSQSPRYKVTKRGQDVALRCDPISGHVSLYWYRQALGQGPEFLTYFNYEAQQDKSGLPNDRFSAERPEGSISTLTIQRTEQRDSAMYRCASSYLGGLQETQYFGPGTRLLVL.

This clone has ten or more counts. The chain combines TRBV5-6 with TRBJ2-7; D may be TRBD2 (5 bases). CDR1 is SGHDT and CDR2 is YYEEEE in the germline V gene. This CDR3 region has 19 residues. The V end was cut by 4 bases, the J end by 0 bases, with 26 bases between. CDR3: CASSHSDPAVASSSYEQYF. The CDR3 DNA is TGTGCCAGCAGCCACTCCGATCCCGCGGTAGCGTCGAGCTCCTACGAGCAGTACTTC.

This clone occurred many times. This chain uses TRBV25-1 with TRBJ1-1, with a tentative D call TRBD1 (5 bases). Germline V gene sequence: CDR1 MGHDK, CDR2 SYGVNS. Trimming cost V 6 bases and J 3 bases, with 11 bases left between them. This CDR3 has 13 amino acids. DNA for the CDR3: TGTGCCAGCAGGCGGGGGGGTGACACTGAAGCTTTCTTT. This codes for CASRRGGDTEAFF.

This clone appeared a few times. V usage is TRBV4-1 and J usage is TRBJ2-7, with 7 bases aligning to TRBD1. The CDR3 runs 15 residues. Germline values: CDR1 MGHRA, CDR2 YSYEKL. The V segment lost 2 bases and the J segment 2 bases; nucleotides outside the gene matches: 6. As DNA, the CDR3 is TGCGCCAGCAGCCAATCGGGACAGTCCCCCTACGAGCAGTACTTC. Protein: CASSQSGQSPYEQYF.

The rearrangement uses TRBV11-3 and TRBJ1-1; D unclear. CDR1 is SGHNT, CDR2 YENEEA, per germline. This CDR3 is built from 14 residues. V lost 1 base and J lost 1, with 7 bases in between. CDR3 amino acids: CASSLGAANTEAFF. The CDR3 DNA reads as TGTGCCAGCAGCTTAGGAGCTGCGAACACTGAAGCTTTCTTT. The variable domain in full, with the rest retrieved from reference TRBV11-3 and TRBJ1-1, is EAGVVQSPRYKIIEKKQPVAFWCNPISGHNTLYWYLQNLGQGPELLIRYENEEAVDDSQLPKDRFSAERLKGVDSTLKIQPAELGDSAVYLCASSLGAANTEAFFGQGTRLTVV.

This clone was recorded at least ten times. This chain links TRBV30 with TRBJ2-7; D not resolved. This CDR3 is 14 amino acids long. V dropped 3 bases and J dropped 0 bases, with 12 bases sitting between them. CDR1 and CDR2 from the germline V gene are GTSNPN and SVGIG (reference sequence). CDR3 sequence reads: CAWRWPCCSYEQYV. The CDR3 DNA follows: TGTGCCTGGAGGTGGCCCTGTTGCTCCTACGAGCAGTACGTC.

This clone has just a few counts. The V gene is TRBV6-4, the J gene TRBJ2-1, with 8 nucleotides matching TRBD1. Germline V lookup: CDR1 MRHNA, CDR2 SNTAGT. The CDR3 has 15 amino acids. Trimming at V came to 2 bases and at J to 0 bases, leaving 0 bases not matched to a gene. DNA for the CDR3: TGTGCCAGCAGTGACGGACAGGGCTCCTACAATGAGCAGTTCTTC. This gives the protein CASSDGQGSYNEQFF.

The rearrangement joins TRBV19 to TRBJ1-1, with 9 bases matching TRBD1. The V gene's germline CDR1 is LNHDA and CDR2 SQIVND (reference sequence). V gave up 5 bases and J gave up 2 bases; unmatched junction bases: 6. The CDR3 extends over 15 amino acids. The CDR3 spells CASSPGGQGNTEAFF. In DNA, the CDR3 is TGTGCCAGTAGTCCTGGGGGACAGGGAAACACTGAAGCTTTCTTT.

The sample holds a few counts of this clone. The CDR3 spells CASSNTGTGGADTQYF. CDR3 nucleotides: TGTGCCAGCAGCAACACCGGGACAGGGGGTGCAGATACGCAGTATTTT. The genes are TRBV21-1 and TRBJ2-3; the DNA was not compared with TRBD1, the D call given in the table. TRBV21-1 is a documented pseudogene. The CDR3 has 16 amino acids.

This chain links TRBV7-9 with TRBJ2-2; 11 bases agree with TRBD2. J lost 5 bases, V lost 2 bases, and 13 bases had no gene match. The CDR3 spans 19 residues. Germline V gene data show CDR1 as SEHNR and CDR2 as FQNEAQ (reference sequence). CDR3 in amino acids: CASSLSGSGGATRTGELFF. In nucleotides, the CDR3 is TGTGCCAGCAGCTTAAGCGGTAGCGGGGGGGCCACACGGACCGGGGAGCTGTTTTTT.

This clone is a singleton in its sample. J is TRBJ1-1 and V is TRBV7-3; TRBD1 aligns across 7 bases. The germline V gene has CDR1 SGHTA and CDR2 FQGTGA. V shed 4 bases, J shed 4 bases, and the junction held 3 bases outside the gene matches. There are 13 residues in the CDR3. The CDR3 is CASSSSGGTEAFF. In DNA form, the CDR3 reads TGTGCCAGCAGCTCCTCAGGGGGCACTGAAGCTTTCTTT. Looking up the rest from reference TRBV7-3 and TRBJ1-1 gives the full variable domain: GAGVSQTPSNKVTEKGKYVELRCDPISGHTALYWYRQSLGQGPEFLIYFQGTGAADDSGLPNDRFFAVRPEGSVSTLKIQRTERGDSAVYLCASSSSGGTEAFFGQGTRLTVV.

V and J are TRBV6-1 and TRBJ2-2; D remains ambiguous. Trimming removed 1 base at V and 5 bases at J, with 17 bases between. CDR1 MNHNS and CDR2 SASEGT come from the germline V gene. This CDR3 has 17 amino acids. The CDR3 protein is CASSEDVPNIFTGELFF. The CDR3 DNA sequence: TGTGCCAGCAGTGAAGACGTCCCTAATATTTTTACCGGGGAGCTGTTTTTT.

A few counts support this clone. This chain joins TRBV9 and TRBJ2-5; 12 bases agree with TRBD2. This CDR3 is 14 amino acids long. CDR1 is SGDLS, CDR2 YYNGEE, per germline. The V and J ends lost 4 bases and 5 bases, in that order; junction bases with no gene match: 3. CDR3 in amino acids: CASSSGTSGETQYF. The CDR3 nucleotides read TGTGCCAGCAGCTCCGGGACTAGCGGGGAGACCCAGTACTTC. Filled out from reference TRBV9 and TRBJ2-5, the complete variable domain reads DSGVTQTPKHLITATGQRVTLRCSPRSGDLSVYWYQQSLDQGLQFLIQYYNGEERAKGNILERFSAQQFPDLHSELNLSSLELGDSALYFCASSSGTSGETQYFGPGTRLLVL.

This chain joins TRBV10-3 and TRBJ2-7, with D unresolved. This CDR3 is built from 14 residues. CDR1 and CDR2 from the germline V gene are ENHRY and SYGVKD. The V end was cut by 7 bases, the J end by 2 bases, with 15 bases between. The CDR3 here is CAITAGPRTYEQYF. The CDR3 DNA reads as TGTGCCATCACGGCTGGGCCGCGTACCTACGAGCAGTACTTC.

This clone was detected only once. The CDR3 nucleotides read TGTGCCAGCAGCTTAAGGTGGTCCCTAGCGGGGGGTCTGGACAATGAGCAGTTCTTC. It codes for CASSLRWSLAGGLDNEQFF. V is TRBV7-3 and J is TRBJ2-1, with 11 nucleotides matching TRBD2. CDR3 size: 19 residues. V lost 1 base and J lost 5; bases outside the gene matches: 13. Per germline, CDR1 SGHTA and CDR2 FQGTGA.

The chain has TRBV7-3 and TRBJ2-2, with unresolved D. Germline loops: CDR1 SGHTA, CDR2 FQGTGA. Trimming shortened V by 5 bases and J by 1 base, and 11 bases separated the two germline ends. This CDR3 contains 15 residues. CDR3 residues: CASSPQSENTGELFF. DNA of the CDR3: TGTGCCAGCAGCCCCCAAAGCGAGAACACCGGGGAGCTGTTTTTT. Looking up the rest from reference TRBV7-3 and TRBJ2-2 gives the full variable domain: GAGVSQTPSNKVTEKGKYVELRCDPISGHTALYWYRQSLGQGPEFLIYFQGTGAADDSGLPNDRFFAVRPEGSVSTLKIQRTERGDSAVYLCASSPQSENTGELFFGEGSRLTVL.

The chain combines TRBV28 with TRBJ2-6, with unresolved D. Germline CDR1 is MDHEN and CDR2 is SYDVKM. Trimming took off 3 bases at V and 4 bases at J, with 10 bases between the two ends. The CDR3 consists of 15 residues. The DNA for the CDR3 is TGTGCCAGCAGTTTTTTGAACTCCGGGGCCAACGTCCTGACTTTC. Translation gives CASSFLNSGANVLTF.

The rearrangement joins TRBV12-5 to TRBJ2-1; D not resolved. Germline values: CDR1 LGHNT, CDR2 FRNRAP. The CDR3 consists of 13 residues. Trimming removed 5 bases at V and 6 bases at J, with 11 bases between. CDR3 sequence (DNA): TGTGCTAGTGGTGCGGTAGCCGGCAATGAGCAGTTCTTC. Its translation is CASGAVAGNEQFF.

As for this clone: A read error may be the cause here, since a much bigger clone is one base away. The chain couples TRBV6-4 to TRBJ2-5; 7 bases match TRBD1. V gave up 6 bases and J gave up 1 base; unmatched junction bases: 2. The CDR3 is made up of 13 amino acids. In germline, CDR1 is MRHNA, CDR2 SNTAGT. The DNA of the CDR3 is TGTGCCAGCAGCCGGGACAGCCAAGAGACCCAGTACTTC. It codes for CASSRDSQETQYF.